What follows describes a single TCR beta chain. Profiling relied on immunoSEQ multiplex PCR, and the TCRdb table lists in-frame clones only, not all of them. Here the sample spans roughly 130,000 clones, around 94% being singletons. The sample is drawn from a study of control samples from healthy donors and cancer patients. Trimming left V 5 bases short and J 1 base short, with 12 bases between. Germline CDR1 SGHAT, CDR2 FQNNGV. This CDR3 has 15 amino acids. The sequencing input was PBMCs. The chain combines TRBV11-2 with TRBJ1-3; perhaps TRBD1 as D (6 bases). This clonotype was obtained from a man between 60 and 75 years old with colorectal cancer. This CDR3 is CASSTGATSGNTIYF. Here the CDR3 DNA reads TGTGCCAGCAGCACGGGGGCCACATCTGGAAACACCATATATTTT.